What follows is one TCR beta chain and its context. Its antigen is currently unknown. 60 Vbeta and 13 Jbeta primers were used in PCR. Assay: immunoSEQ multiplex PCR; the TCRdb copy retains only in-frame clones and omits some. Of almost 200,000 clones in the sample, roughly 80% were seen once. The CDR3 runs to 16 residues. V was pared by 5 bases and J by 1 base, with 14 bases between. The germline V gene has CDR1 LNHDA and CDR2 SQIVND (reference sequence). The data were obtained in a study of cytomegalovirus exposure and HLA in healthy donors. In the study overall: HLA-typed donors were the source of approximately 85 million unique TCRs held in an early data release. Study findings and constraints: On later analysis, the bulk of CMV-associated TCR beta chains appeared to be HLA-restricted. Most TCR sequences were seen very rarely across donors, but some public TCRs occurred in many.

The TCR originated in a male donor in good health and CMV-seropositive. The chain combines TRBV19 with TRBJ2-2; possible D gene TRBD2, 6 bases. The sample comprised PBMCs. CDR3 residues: CASSVGLILNTGELFF. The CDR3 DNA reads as TGTGCCAGTAGTGTGGGACTGATCTTGAACACCGGGGAGCTGTTTTTT.